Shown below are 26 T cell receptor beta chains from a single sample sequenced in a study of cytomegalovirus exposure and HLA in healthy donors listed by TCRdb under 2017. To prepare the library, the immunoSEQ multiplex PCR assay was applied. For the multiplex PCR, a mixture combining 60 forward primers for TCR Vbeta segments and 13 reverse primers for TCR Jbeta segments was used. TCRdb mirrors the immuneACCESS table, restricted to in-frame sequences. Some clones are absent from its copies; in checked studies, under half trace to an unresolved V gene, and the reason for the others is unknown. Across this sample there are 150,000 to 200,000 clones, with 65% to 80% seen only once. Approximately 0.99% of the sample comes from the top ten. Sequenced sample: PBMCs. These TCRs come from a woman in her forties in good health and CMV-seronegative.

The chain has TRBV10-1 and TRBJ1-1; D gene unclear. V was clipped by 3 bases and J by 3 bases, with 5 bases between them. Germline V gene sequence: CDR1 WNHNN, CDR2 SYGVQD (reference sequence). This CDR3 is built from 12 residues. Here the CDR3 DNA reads TGCGCCAGCAGTGACTTAGACACTGAAGCTTTCTTT. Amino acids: CASSDLDTEAFF.

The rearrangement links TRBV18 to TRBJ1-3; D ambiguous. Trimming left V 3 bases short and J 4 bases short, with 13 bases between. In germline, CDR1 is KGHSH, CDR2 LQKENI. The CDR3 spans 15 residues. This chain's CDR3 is CASSPRDLRGNTIYF. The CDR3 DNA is TGTGCCAGCTCACCGAGGGATCTCAGAGGAAACACCATATATTTT.

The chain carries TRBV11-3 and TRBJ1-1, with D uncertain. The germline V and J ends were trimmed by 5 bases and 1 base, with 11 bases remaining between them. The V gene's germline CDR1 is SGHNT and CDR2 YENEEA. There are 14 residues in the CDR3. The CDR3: CASSRMGRNTEAFF. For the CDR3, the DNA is TGTGCCAGCAGCCGGATGGGGAGGAACACTGAAGCTTTCTTT.

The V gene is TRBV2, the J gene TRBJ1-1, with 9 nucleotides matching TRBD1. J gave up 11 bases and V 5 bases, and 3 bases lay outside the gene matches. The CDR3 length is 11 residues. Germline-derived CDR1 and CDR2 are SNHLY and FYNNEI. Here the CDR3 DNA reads TGTGCCAGCAGTTGGGACAGGGACGCTTTCTTT. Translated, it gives CASSWDRDAFF.

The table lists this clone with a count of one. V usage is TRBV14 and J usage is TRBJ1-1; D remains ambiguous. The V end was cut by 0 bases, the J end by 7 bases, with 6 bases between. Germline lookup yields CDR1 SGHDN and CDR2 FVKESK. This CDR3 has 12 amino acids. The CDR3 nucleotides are TGTGCCAGCAGCCAAGAGGGAGATGAAGCTTTCTTT. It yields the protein CASSQEGDEAFF.

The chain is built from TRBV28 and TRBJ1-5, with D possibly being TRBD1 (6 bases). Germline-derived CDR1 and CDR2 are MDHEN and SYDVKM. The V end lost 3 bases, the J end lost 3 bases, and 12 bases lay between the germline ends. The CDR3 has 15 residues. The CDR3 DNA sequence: TGTGCCAGCAGTTTGGGGAGGGGGTCCAATCAGCCCCAGCATTTT. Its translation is CASSLGRGSNQPQHF.

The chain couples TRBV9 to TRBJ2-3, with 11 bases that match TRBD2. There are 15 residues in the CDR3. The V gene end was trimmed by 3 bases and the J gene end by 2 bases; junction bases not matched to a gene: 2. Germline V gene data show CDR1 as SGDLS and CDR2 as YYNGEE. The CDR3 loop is CASSGLAGITDTQYF. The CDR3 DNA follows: TGTGCCAGCAGCGGACTAGCGGGGATCACAGATACGCAGTATTTT.

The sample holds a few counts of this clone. CDR3 bases: TGTGCCAGTAGTAGGGGGTTGGACAGGAGCACCGGGGAGCTGTTTTTT. This gives the protein CASSRGLDRSTGELFF. This chain joins TRBV19 and TRBJ2-2, with 7 bases lining up with TRBD1. Germline V gene lookup returns CDR1 LNHDA and CDR2 SQIVND (reference sequence). CDR3 size: 16 residues. Trimming at V came to 4 bases and at J to 4 bases, leaving 9 bases not matched to a gene.

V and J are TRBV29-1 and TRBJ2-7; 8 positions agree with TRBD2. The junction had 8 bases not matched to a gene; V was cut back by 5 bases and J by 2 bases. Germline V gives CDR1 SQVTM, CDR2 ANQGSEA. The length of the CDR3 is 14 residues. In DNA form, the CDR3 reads TGCAGCGTTTCTCTTAGCGGGACCGCCTACGAGCAGTACTTC. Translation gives CSVSLSGTAYEQYF.

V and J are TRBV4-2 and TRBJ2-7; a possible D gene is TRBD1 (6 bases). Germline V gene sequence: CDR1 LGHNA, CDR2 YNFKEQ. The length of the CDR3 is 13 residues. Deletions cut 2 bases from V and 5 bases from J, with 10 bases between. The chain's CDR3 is CASSQRAGDEQYV. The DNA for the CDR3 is TGTGCCAGCAGCCAACGAGCAGGGGACGAGCAGTACGTC.

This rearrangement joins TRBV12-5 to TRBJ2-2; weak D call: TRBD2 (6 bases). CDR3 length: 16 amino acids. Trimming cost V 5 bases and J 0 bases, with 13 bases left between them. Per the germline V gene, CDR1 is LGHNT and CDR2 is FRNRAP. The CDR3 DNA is TGTGCTAGTGGTCGTCTTAGCGGAACGAACACCGGGGAGCTGTTTTTT. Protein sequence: CASGRLSGTNTGELFF.

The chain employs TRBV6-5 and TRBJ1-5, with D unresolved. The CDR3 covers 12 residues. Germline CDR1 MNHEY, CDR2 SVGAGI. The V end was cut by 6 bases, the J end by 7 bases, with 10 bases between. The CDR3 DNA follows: TGTGCCAGCAGCCTCAGAGGGCAGCCCCAGCATTTT. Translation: CASSLRGQPQHF.

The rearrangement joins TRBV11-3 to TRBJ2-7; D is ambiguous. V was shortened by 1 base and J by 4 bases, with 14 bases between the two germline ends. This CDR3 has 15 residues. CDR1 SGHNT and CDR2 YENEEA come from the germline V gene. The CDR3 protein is CASSLAQNSGYEQYF. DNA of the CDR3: TGTGCCAGCAGCTTAGCGCAGAACTCAGGTTACGAGCAGTACTTC.

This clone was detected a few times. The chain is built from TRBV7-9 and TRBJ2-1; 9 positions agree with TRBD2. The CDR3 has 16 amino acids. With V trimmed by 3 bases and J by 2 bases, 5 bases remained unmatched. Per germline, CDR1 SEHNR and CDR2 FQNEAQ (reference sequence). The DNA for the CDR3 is TGTGCCAGCAGCTTTAGCGGGAGTAATCCCTACAATGAGCAGTTCTTC. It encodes CASSFSGSNPYNEQFF.

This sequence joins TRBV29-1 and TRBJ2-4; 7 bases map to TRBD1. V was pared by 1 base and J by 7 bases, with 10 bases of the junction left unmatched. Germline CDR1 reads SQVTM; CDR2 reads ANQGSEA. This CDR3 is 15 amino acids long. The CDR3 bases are TGCAGCGTTGAAGGCTCGACAGGGTATCGCAACATTCAGTACTTC. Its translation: CSVEGSTGYRNIQYF.

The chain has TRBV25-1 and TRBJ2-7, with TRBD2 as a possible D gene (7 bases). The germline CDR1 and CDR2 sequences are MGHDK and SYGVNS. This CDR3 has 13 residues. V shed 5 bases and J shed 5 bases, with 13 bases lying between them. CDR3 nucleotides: TGTGCCAGCAGTCCCCGAGGGGGGGACGAGCAGTACTTC. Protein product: CASSPRGGDEQYF.

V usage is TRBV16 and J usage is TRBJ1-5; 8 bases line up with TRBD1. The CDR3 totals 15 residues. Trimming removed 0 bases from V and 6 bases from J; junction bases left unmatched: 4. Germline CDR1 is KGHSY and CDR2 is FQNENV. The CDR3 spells CASSQSGTGGQPQHF. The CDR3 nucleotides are TGTGCCAGCAGCCAATCAGGTACAGGGGGTCAGCCCCAGCATTTT.

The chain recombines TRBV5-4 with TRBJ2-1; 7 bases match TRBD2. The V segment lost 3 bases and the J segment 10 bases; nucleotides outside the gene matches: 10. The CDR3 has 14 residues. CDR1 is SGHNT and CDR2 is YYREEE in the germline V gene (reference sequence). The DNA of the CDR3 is TGTGCCAGCAGCTCGGGGGGTTCACTGGGGGAGCAGTTCTTC. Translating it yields CASSSGGSLGEQFF. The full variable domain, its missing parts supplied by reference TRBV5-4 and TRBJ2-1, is ETGVTQSPTHLIKTRGQQVTLRCSSQSGHNTVSWYQQALGQGPQFIFQYYREEENGRGNFPPRFSGLQFPNYSSELNVNALELDDSALYLCASSSGGSLGEQFFGPGTRLTVL.

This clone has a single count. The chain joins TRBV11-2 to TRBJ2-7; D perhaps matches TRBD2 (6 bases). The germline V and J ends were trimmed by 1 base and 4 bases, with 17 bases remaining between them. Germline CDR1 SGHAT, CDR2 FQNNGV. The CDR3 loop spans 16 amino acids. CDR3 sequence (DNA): TGTGCCAGCAGCTTAGTGTTCGTCCTAGCGCTGTACGAGCAGTACGTC. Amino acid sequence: CASSLVFVLALYEQYV.

CDR3 protein: CASNAAGGSYEQYV. Written as DNA, the CDR3 is TGCGCCAGCAATGCAGCGGGGGGTTCCTACGAGCAGTACGTC. The rearrangement links TRBV4-3 to TRBJ2-7; 9 nucleotides align to TRBD2. V gave up 7 bases and J gave up 1 base; unmatched junction bases: 5. The CDR3 extends over 14 amino acids. The germline gives CDR1 LGHNA, CDR2 YSLEER.

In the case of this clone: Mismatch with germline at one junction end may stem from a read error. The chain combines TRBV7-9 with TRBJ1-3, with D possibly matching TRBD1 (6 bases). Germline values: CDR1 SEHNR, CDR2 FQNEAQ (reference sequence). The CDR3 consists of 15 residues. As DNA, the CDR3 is TGTTCCAGCAGCTTAGGGGGGGTCTCTGGAAACACCATATATTTT. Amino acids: CSSSLGGVSGNTIYF.

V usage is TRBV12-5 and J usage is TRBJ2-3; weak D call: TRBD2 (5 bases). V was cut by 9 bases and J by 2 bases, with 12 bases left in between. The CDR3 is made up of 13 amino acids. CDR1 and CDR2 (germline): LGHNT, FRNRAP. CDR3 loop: CARPSDFTDTQYF. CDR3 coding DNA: TGTGCTAGGCCCTCGGACTTCACAGATACGCAGTATTTT. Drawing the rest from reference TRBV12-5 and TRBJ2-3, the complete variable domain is DARVTQTPRHKVTEMGQEVTMRCQPILGHNTVFWYRQTMMQGLELLAYFRNRAPLDDSGMPKDRFSAEMPDATLATLKIQPSEPRDSAVYFCARPSDFTDTQYFGPGTRLTVL.

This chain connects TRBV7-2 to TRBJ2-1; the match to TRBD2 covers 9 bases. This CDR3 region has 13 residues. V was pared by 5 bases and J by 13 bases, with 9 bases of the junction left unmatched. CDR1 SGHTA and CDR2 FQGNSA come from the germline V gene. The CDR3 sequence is CASSPSLAGAQFF. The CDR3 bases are TGTGCCAGCAGCCCATCTTTAGCGGGAGCCCAGTTCTTC.

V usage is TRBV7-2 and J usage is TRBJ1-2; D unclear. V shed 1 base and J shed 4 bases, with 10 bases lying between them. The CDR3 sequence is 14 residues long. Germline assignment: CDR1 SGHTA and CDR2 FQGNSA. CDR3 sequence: CASSLGRVAYGYTF. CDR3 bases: TGTGCCAGCAGCTTAGGCCGGGTCGCCTATGGCTACACCTTC.

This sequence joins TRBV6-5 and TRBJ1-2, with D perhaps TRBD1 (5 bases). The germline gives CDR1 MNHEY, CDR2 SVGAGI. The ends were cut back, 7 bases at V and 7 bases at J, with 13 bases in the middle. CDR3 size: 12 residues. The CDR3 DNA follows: TGTGCCAGCAATCCGATGGGGGGTGGCTACACCTTC. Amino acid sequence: CASNPMGGGYTF.

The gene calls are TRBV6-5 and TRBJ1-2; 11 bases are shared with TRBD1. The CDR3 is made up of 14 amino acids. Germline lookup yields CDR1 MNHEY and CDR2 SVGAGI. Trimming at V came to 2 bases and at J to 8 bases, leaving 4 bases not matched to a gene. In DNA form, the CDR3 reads TGTGCCAGCAGTTACCGGACAGGGGGCGACGGCTACACCTTC. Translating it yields CASSYRTGGDGYTF.